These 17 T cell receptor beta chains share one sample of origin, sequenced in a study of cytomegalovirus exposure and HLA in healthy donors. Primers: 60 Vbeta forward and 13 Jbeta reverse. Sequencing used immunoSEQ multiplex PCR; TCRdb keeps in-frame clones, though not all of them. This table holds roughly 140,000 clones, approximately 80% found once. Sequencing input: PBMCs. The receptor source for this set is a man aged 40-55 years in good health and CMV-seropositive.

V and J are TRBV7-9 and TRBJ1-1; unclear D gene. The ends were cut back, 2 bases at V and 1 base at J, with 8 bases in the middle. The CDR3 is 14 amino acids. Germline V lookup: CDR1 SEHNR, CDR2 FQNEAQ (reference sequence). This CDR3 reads CASSLLISNTEAFF. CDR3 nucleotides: TGTGCCAGCAGCTTACTTATTTCGAACACTGAAGCTTTCTTT. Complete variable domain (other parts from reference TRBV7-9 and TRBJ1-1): DTGVSQNPRHKITKRGQNVTFRCDPISEHNRLYWYRQTLGQGPEFLTYFQNEAQLEKSRLLSDRFSAERPKGSFSTLEIQRTEQGDSAMYLCASSLLISNTEAFFGQGTRLTVV.

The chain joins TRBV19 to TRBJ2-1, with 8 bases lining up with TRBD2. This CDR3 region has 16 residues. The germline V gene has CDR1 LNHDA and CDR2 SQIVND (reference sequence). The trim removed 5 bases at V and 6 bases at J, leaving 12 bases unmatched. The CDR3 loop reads CASSPLGTRAGNEQFF. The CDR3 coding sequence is TGTGCCAGTAGTCCTCTTGGGACTAGAGCAGGCAATGAGCAGTTCTTC. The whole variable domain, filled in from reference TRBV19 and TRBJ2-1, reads DGGITQSPKYLFRKEGQNVTLSCEQNLNHDAMYWYRQDPGQGLRLIYYSQIVNDFQKGDIAEGYSVSREKKESFPLTVTSAQKNPTAFYLCASSPLGTRAGNEQFFGPGTRLTVL.

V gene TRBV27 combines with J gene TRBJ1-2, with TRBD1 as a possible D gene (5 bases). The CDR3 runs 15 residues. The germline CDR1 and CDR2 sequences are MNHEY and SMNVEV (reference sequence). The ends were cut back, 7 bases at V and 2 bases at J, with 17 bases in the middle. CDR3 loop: CASNVRGNLNYGYTF. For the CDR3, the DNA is TGTGCCAGCAACGTACGGGGGAACCTAAACTATGGCTACACCTTC.

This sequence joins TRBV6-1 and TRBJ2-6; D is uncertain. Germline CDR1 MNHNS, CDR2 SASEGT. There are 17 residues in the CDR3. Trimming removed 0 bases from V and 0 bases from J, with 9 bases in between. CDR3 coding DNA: TGTGCCAGCAGTGAAGCTTGGCCGGGCTCTGGGGCCAACGTCCTGACTTTC. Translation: CASSEAWPGSGANVLTF.

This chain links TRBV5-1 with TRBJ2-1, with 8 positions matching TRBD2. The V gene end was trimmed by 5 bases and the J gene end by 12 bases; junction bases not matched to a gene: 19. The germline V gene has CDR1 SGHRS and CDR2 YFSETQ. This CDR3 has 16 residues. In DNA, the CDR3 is TGCGCCAGCAGGAGGACTTTTGCGGGGGGTCGGCTGGGGCAGTTCTTC. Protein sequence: CASRRTFAGGRLGQFF.

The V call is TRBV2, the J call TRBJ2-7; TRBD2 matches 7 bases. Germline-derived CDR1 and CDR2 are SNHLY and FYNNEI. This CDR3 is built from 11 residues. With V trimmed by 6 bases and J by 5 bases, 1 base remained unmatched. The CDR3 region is CASRGRDEQYF. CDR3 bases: TGTGCCAGCAGAGGGAGGGACGAGCAGTACTTC.

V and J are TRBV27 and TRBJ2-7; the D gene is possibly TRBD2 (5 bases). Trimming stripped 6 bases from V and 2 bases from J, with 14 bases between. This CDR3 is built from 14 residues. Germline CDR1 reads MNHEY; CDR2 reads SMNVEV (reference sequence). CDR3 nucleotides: TGTGCCAGCAGCCCACGAGGGCCGGCCTACGAGCAGTACTTC. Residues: CASSPRGPAYEQYF.

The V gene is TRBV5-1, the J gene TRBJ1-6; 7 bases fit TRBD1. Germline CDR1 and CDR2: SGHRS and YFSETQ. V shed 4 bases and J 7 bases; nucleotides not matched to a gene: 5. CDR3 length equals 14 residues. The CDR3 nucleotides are TGCGCCAGCAGCCCCGGACAGGCAAATTCACCCCTCCACTTT. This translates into CASSPGQANSPLHF.

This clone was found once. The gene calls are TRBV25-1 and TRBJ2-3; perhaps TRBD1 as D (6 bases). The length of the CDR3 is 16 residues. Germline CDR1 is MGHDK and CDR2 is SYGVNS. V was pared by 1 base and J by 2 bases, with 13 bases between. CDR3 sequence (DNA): TGTGCCAGCAGTGAATGGGACAAAACCTTCACAGATACGCAGTATTTT. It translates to CASSEWDKTFTDTQYF.

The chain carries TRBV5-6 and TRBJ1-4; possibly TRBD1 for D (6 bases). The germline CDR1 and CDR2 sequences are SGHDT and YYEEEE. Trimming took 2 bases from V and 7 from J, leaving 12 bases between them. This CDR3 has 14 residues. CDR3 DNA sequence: TGTGCCAGCAGCTTAGGGGGGGCTGGTGAAAAACTGTTTTTT. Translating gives CASSLGGAGEKLFF.

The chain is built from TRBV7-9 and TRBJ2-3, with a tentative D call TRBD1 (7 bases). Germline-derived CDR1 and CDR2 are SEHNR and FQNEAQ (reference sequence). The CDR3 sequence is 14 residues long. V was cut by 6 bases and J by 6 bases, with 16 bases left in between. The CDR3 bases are TGTGCCAGCAGGAGACAGGGAGCGGGCGATACGCAGTATTTT. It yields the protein CASRRQGAGDTQYF.

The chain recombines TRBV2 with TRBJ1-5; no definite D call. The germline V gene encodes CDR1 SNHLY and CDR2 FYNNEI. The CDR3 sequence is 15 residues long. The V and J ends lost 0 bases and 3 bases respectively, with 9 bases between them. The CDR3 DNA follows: TGTGCCAGCAGTGAAGCGCTAGGATTCAATCAGCCCCAGCATTTT. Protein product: CASSEALGFNQPQHF.

CDR3 amino acids: CASSFSGTDTDTQYF. CDR3 nucleotides: TGTGCCAGCAGCTTCTCCGGGACAGACACAGATACGCAGTATTTT. The chain couples TRBV7-8 to TRBJ2-3, with 7 bases aligning to TRBD1. With V trimmed by 3 bases and J by 2 bases, 5 bases remained unmatched. This CDR3 has 15 residues. Germline CDR1 is SGHVS and CDR2 is FQNEAQ.

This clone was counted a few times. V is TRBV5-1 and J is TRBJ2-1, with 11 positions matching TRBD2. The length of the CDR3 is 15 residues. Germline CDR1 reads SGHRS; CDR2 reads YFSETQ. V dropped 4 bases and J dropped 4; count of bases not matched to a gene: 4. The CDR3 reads CASSLGTSGYNEQFF. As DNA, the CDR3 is TGCGCCAGCAGCCTCGGGACTAGCGGATACAATGAGCAGTTCTTC.

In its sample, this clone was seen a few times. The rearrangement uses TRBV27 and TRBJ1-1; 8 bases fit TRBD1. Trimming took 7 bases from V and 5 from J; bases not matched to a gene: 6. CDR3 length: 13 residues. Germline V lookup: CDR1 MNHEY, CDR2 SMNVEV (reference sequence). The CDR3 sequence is CASKDRARTEAFF. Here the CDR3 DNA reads TGTGCCAGCAAGGACAGGGCTCGGACTGAAGCTTTCTTT.

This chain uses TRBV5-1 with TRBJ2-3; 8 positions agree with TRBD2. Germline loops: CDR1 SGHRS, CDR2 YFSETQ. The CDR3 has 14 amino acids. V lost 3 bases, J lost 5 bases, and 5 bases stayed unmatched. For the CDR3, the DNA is TGCGCCAGCAGCTCCAGCACTAGCGGAGATACGCAGTATTTT. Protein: CASSSSTSGDTQYF.

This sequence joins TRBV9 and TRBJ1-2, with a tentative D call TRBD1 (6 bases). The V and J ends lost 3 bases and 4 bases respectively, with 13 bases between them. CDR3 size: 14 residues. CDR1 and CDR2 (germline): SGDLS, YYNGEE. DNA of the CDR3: TGTGCCAGCAGCGGATCCGGGACACTCTATGGCTACACCTTC. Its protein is CASSGSGTLYGYTF.